These 20 T cell receptor beta chains were all obtained from the same sample, sequenced in a study of T-cell reconstitution after alpha-beta-depleted transplantation in children. Preparation of the TCRbeta library was carried out with unique molecular identifiers. TCRdb used MiXCR to reprocess the PCR reads, holding one entry per CDR3 protein. The data show about 610,000 distinct CDR3 sequences, roughly 10% seen once. Specimen: PBMCs from the stem cell graft donor, collected from the stem cell graft. These receptors were taken from a human donor who donated a stem cell graft to a child with acute myeloid leukemia.

The rearrangement joins TRBV7-2 to TRBJ2-7; D gene uncertain. Per germline, CDR1 SGHTA and CDR2 FQGNSA. The V end was cut by 0 bases, the J end by 6 bases, with 9 bases between. The CDR3 extends over 13 amino acids. This CDR3 is CASSLASYFEQYF. CDR3 DNA sequence: TGTGCCAGCAGCTTAGCTAGCTATTTCGAGCAGTACTTC.

This clonotype was seen a handful of times. V is TRBV20-1 and J is TRBJ2-5; D is possibly TRBD2 (6 bases). Per the germline V gene, CDR1 is DFQATT and CDR2 is SNEGSKA (reference sequence). The V gene lost 4 bases and the J gene lost 7 bases, with 22 bases spanning the gap. The CDR3 has 15 residues. The CDR3 DNA reads TGCAGTGCTACGGCCCTTAGGAGGGCCCTGGGGACCCAGTACTTC. This encodes CSATALRRALGTQYF.

This clonotype was detected a few times. The chain combines TRBV4-3 with TRBJ2-7, with D perhaps matching TRBD2 (5 bases). Germline V gene sequence: CDR1 LGHNA, CDR2 YSLEER. With 1 base removed from V and 1 base from J, the gap between germline ends came to 14 bases. The CDR3 contains 16 residues. CDR3 in DNA: TGCGCCAGCAGCCAAGGAATGGGAGCGCGATCCTACGAGCAGTACTTC. It yields the protein CASSQGMGARSYEQYF.

This chain uses TRBV4-2 with TRBJ2-5; no clear D gene. The V gene's germline CDR1 is LGHNA and CDR2 YNFKEQ. The CDR3 has 13 amino acids. The V gene lost 0 bases and the J gene lost 12 bases, with 14 bases spanning the gap. The CDR3 DNA reads TGTGCCAGCAGCCAAGATCAGGAGCGAGTTGAGTACTTC. Translation: CASSQDQERVEYF.

In its sample, this clonotype was seen a few times. The chain uses TRBV20-1 and TRBJ2-1; D gene ambiguous. Germline V gene lookup returns CDR1 DFQATT and CDR2 SNEGSKA (reference sequence). This CDR3 has 15 residues. The V end lost 1 base, the J end lost 7 bases, and 17 bases lay between the germline ends. DNA of the CDR3: TGCAGTGCTAGAGTAGAGAATAATAGACAAAATGAGCAGTTCTTC. Its protein product is CSARVENNRQNEQFF.

In this sample, this clonotype turned up many times. The J gene is TRBJ2-2, the V gene TRBV5-1; D gene unclear. Germline V gene lookup returns CDR1 SGHRS and CDR2 YFSETQ. Trimming stripped 0 bases from V and 1 base from J, with 7 bases between. The CDR3 sequence is 15 residues long. CDR3: CASSLDSRNTGELFF. CDR3 nucleotide sequence: TGCGCCAGCAGCTTGGATAGTAGGAACACCGGGGAGCTGTTTTTT.

The gene calls are TRBV12-3 or TRBV12-4 and TRBJ1-2; D is unclear. The V end lost 2 bases, the J end lost 1 base, and 11 bases lay between the germline ends. CDR3 length: 15 residues. CDR3 DNA: TGTGCCAGCAGTTTACAGACCAGAGTTAACTATGGCTACACCTTC. Translation gives CASSLQTRVNYGYTF.

The rearrangement uses TRBV14 and TRBJ2-7; D gene uncertain. Germline-derived CDR1 and CDR2 are SGHDN and FVKESK. This CDR3 is built from 14 residues. Trimming removed 0 bases at V and 2 bases at J, with 8 bases between. This chain's CDR3 is CASSQDTNPYEQYF. The CDR3 DNA sequence: TGTGCCAGCAGCCAAGATACAAACCCCTACGAGCAGTACTTC.

The chain employs TRBV7-2 and TRBJ1-1, with 9 nucleotides matching TRBD1. This CDR3 is 13 amino acids long. V lost 7 bases and J lost 6; bases outside the gene matches: 6. Germline CDR1 and CDR2: SGHTA and FQGNSA. The CDR3 DNA reads as TGTGCCAGCACTCAAACAGGGGGCCCTGAAGCTTTCTTT. Amino acid sequence: CASTQTGGPEAFF.

This clonotype turned up a few times. This sequence joins TRBV12-3 or TRBV12-4 and TRBJ1-1; D unclear. The ends were cut back, 6 bases at V and 4 bases at J, with 15 bases in the middle. There are 14 residues in the CDR3. CDR3 sequence (DNA): TGTGCCAGCAGGATGGACTTGGCGGGCACTGAAGCTTTCTTT. Amino acid sequence: CASRMDLAGTEAFF.

The genes are TRBV14 and TRBJ2-1, with 12 bases identical to TRBD2. The CDR3 is made up of 16 amino acids. J was trimmed by 1 base and V by 4 bases; bases with no gene match: 2. Per the germline V gene, CDR1 is SGHDN and CDR2 is FVKESK. CDR3 protein: CASSPSGRASYNEQFF. The CDR3 bases are TGTGCCAGCAGCCCTAGCGGGAGGGCTTCCTACAATGAGCAGTTCTTC.

This clonotype has at least ten counts. V and J are TRBV29-1 and TRBJ2-5, with 7 bases fitting TRBD2. CDR1 and CDR2 from the germline V gene are SQVTM and ANQGSEA. The CDR3 totals 12 residues. Trimming took 6 bases from V and 3 from J; bases not matched to a gene: 4. CDR3 region: CSVDRGEETQYF. CDR3 DNA: TGCAGCGTGGACCGGGGGGAAGAGACCCAGTACTTC.

This clonotype occurred a few times. The chain recombines TRBV6-1 with TRBJ2-3; perhaps D is TRBD1 or TRBD2 (5 bases each). V lost 2 bases to trimming and J lost 4 bases, with 16 bases between them. CDR1 is MNHNS and CDR2 is SASEGT in the germline V gene. This CDR3 comprises 16 residues. This CDR3 reads CASSERGPASPDTQYF. The CDR3 coding sequence is TGTGCCAGCAGTGAACGGGGACCAGCATCCCCAGATACGCAGTATTTT.

This clonotype showed up many times. V is TRBV12-3 or TRBV12-4 and J is TRBJ2-1; 9 positions match TRBD2. The CDR3 totals 16 residues. J gave up 3 bases and V 4 bases, and 7 bases lay outside the gene matches. CDR3 nucleotide sequence: TGTGCCAGCAGTTCTCCCCCAGCGGGAGGCTACAATGAGCAGTTCTTC. The encoded protein is CASSSPPAGGYNEQFF.

This clonotype was recorded many times. V is TRBV12-3 or TRBV12-4 and J is TRBJ2-7; D perhaps matches TRBD2 (6 bases). This CDR3 contains 13 residues. V was cut by 0 bases and J by 11 bases, with 14 bases left in between. The CDR3 loop reads CASSLALTQREYF. As DNA, the CDR3 is TGTGCCAGCAGTTTAGCGCTAACCCAGCGGGAGTACTTC.

This clonotype has ten or more counts. This rearrangement joins TRBV29-1 to TRBJ2-1, with TRBD2 matching 13 bases. CDR1 and CDR2 (germline): SQVTM, ANQGSEA. V was clipped by 2 bases and J by 1 base; unmatched bases: 2. The CDR3 is 16 residues long. DNA for the CDR3: TGCAGCGTTGAACCGGGACTAGCGGGATCCTACAATGAGCAGTTCTTC. Protein: CSVEPGLAGSYNEQFF.

The chain couples TRBV12-3 or TRBV12-4 to TRBJ1-4; D is unclear. This CDR3 region has 15 residues. Deletions cut 6 bases from V and 4 bases from J, with 15 bases between. Here the CDR3 reads CASSLLRGVNEKLFF. The CDR3 DNA sequence: TGTGCCAGCAGCCTCCTAAGAGGAGTTAATGAAAAACTGTTTTTT.

The table lists this clonotype with a few counts. The rearrangement uses TRBV29-1 and TRBJ2-5, with TRBD1 identical over 10 bases. Losses at the gene ends were 1 base for V and 4 bases for J; bases not matched to a gene: 9. This CDR3 has 16 residues. Germline V CDR1 and CDR2: SQVTM, ANQGSEA. CDR3 DNA sequence: TGCAGCGTTGAAGGGGAGACAGGGGGCTGGGGAGAGACCCAGTACTTC. Its protein product is CSVEGETGGWGETQYF.

The chain joins TRBV6-2 or TRBV6-3 to TRBJ1-5, with D unclear. The length of the CDR3 is 13 residues. Germline assignment: CDR1 MNHEY and CDR2 SVGEGT. Trimming cost V 6 bases and J 2 bases, with 8 bases left between them. CDR3 in amino acids: CASRDPGNQPQHF. As DNA, the CDR3 is TGTGCCAGCAGGGACCCCGGCAATCAGCCCCAGCATTTT.

The table lists this clonotype with a few counts. The V call is TRBV6-2 or TRBV6-3, the J call TRBJ2-2, with 7 nucleotides matching TRBD2. Germline assignment: CDR1 MNHEY and CDR2 SVGEGT. There are 15 residues in the CDR3. With V trimmed by 2 bases and J by 4 bases, 4 bases remained unmatched. The CDR3 bases are TGTGCCAGCAGTTACAGCGGGAAAGGCACCGGGGAGCTGTTTTTT. Translating it yields CASSYSGKGTGELFF.